The 15 T cell receptor beta chains below were found in one sample sequenced in a study of CD8+ T cells in alopecia areata. Treatment meaning: oral pan-JAK inhibitor, 5-10 mg twice daily. Sequencing used cDNA as its template, made by extracting RNA and reverse transcribing it. Data came from immunoSEQ multiplex PCR; TCRdb stores just in-frame clones and leaves some out. In the table there are 150,000 to 200,000 clones, approximately 55% of which are singletons. Sequencing was performed on CD8+ T cells sorted from blood, taken at week 24, from a patient treated with tofacitinib. The receptor set was obtained from a human donor with alopecia areata.

This clone was observed a handful of times. The chain couples TRBV6-6 to TRBJ1-1, with D unresolved. V shed 6 bases and J shed 5 bases, with 16 bases lying between them. Germline-derived CDR1 and CDR2 are MNHNY and SVGAGI (reference sequence). The CDR3 contains 14 residues. CDR3 coding DNA: TGTGCCAGCAGCCCCGGAGGGATTGGAACTGAAGCTTTCTTT. Translated, it gives CASSPGGIGTEAFF.

There are a few counts of this clone. This chain links TRBV2 with TRBJ2-7, with 7 bases identical to TRBD1. The CDR3 contains 16 residues. After removal of 3 bases from V and 0 bases from J, the junction contained 8 bases not matched to a gene. Germline values: CDR1 SNHLY, CDR2 FYNNEI. The CDR3 reads CASSEVGTDGSYEQYF. The CDR3 DNA follows: TGTGCCAGCAGTGAGGTCGGGACAGACGGCTCCTACGAGCAGTACTTC.

The chain combines TRBV6-1 with TRBJ2-1; 9 bases are shared with TRBD1. With V trimmed by 5 bases and J by 3 bases, 5 bases remained unmatched. CDR3 length equals 15 residues. CDR1 and CDR2 (germline): MNHNS, SASEGT. The CDR3 loop reads CASSTGTGFYNEQFF. CDR3 nucleotide sequence: TGTGCCAGCAGTACCGGGACAGGGTTCTACAATGAGCAGTTCTTC.

The chain couples TRBV13 to TRBJ1-2, with TRBD1 as a possible D gene (6 bases). Germline CDR1 is PRHDT and CDR2 is FYEKMQ (reference sequence). V lost 5 bases and J 8 bases, leaving 12 bases between the germline ends. There are 12 residues in the CDR3. For the CDR3, the DNA is TGTGCCAGCAGCAGGGGGAGAGAGGGCTACACCTTC. Its translation: CASSRGREGYTF.

The genes are TRBV14 and TRBJ1-5; D not certain. Trimming removed 4 bases at V and 0 bases at J, with 10 bases between. This CDR3 contains 15 residues. Germline CDR1 SGHDN, CDR2 FVKESK. CDR3 nucleotides: TGTGCCAGCAGCCTAAGATACTATAGCAATCAGCCCCAGCATTTT. Translated: CASSLRYYSNQPQHF.

V is TRBV11-2 and J is TRBJ2-7; 10 nucleotides align to TRBD1. The CDR3 is 14 residues long. The V gene's germline CDR1 is SGHAT and CDR2 FQNNGV. The V gene end was trimmed by 5 bases and the J gene end by 4 bases; junction bases not matched to a gene: 5. The CDR3 DNA follows: TGTGCCAGCAGCGTGACAGGGGGCCCTTACGAGCAGTACTTC. It is translated as CASSVTGGPYEQYF.

This clone has a single count. The chain joins TRBV27 to TRBJ2-7; the D is unclear. The CDR3 runs 12 residues. V was pared by 4 bases and J by 3 bases, with 7 bases between. Germline V gene lookup returns CDR1 MNHEY and CDR2 SMNVEV (reference sequence). The CDR3 sequence: CASSSNDYEQYF. CDR3 DNA sequence: TGTGCCAGCAGTTCTAATGACTACGAGCAGTACTTC.

This clone was observed a handful of times. This chain joins TRBV2 and TRBJ2-3; 10 bases agree with TRBD2. The J segment lost 2 bases and the V segment lost 7 bases, leaving 6 bases of the junction unmatched. Germline V gene sequence: CDR1 SNHLY, CDR2 FYNNEI. There are 15 residues in the CDR3. The CDR3 sequence: CASKELAGTTDTQYF. The DNA of the CDR3 is TGTGCCAGCAAGGAACTAGCGGGGACCACAGATACGCAGTATTTT.

The V and J genes are TRBV5-4 and TRBJ2-4, with D perhaps matching TRBD1 (6 bases). V was trimmed by 6 bases and J by 0 bases, leaving 22 bases between them. Germline V CDR1 and CDR2: SGHNT, YYREEE (reference sequence). The CDR3 sequence is 18 residues long. The CDR3 region has the DNA TGTGCCAGCATCATACAGGAGGACAGCCTAATAGCCAAAAACATTCAGTACTTC. It is translated as CASIIQEDSLIAKNIQYF.

This clone occurred a few times. V gene TRBV5-1 combines with J gene TRBJ2-2; D unclear. V shed 4 bases and J shed 4 bases, with 5 bases lying between them. Germline CDR1 is SGHRS and CDR2 is YFSETQ. The CDR3 loop spans 12 amino acids. The CDR3 DNA follows: TGCGCCAGCAGCCTAAGCACCGGGGAGCTGTTTTTT. Translated: CASSLSTGELFF.

This chain joins TRBV29-1 and TRBJ2-7; 7 nucleotides agree with TRBD1. Losses at the gene ends were 3 bases for V and 3 bases for J; bases not matched to a gene: 11. CDR3 length equals 15 residues. Germline V gene sequence: CDR1 SQVTM, CDR2 ANQGSEA. The CDR3 region is CSVESLQGVIYEQYF. CDR3 nucleotides: TGCAGCGTTGAGTCGTTGCAGGGGGTTATCTACGAGCAGTACTTC.

This clone was observed once. This chain uses TRBV5-6 with TRBJ1-2; possible D gene TRBD1, 6 bases. This CDR3 contains 15 residues. V dropped 4 bases and J dropped 6 bases, with 19 bases sitting between them. The germline V gene has CDR1 SGHDT and CDR2 YYEEEE. The CDR3 is CASSPMAGGAHGYTF. DNA for the CDR3: TGTGCCAGCAGCCCCATGGCTGGGGGCGCGCATGGCTACACCTTC. Full variable domain (rest looked up from reference TRBV5-6 and TRBJ1-2): DAGVTQSPTHLIKTRGQQVTLRCSPKSGHDTVSWYQQALGQGPQFIFQYYEEEERQRGNFPDRFSGHQFPNYSSELNVNALLLGDSALYLCASSPMAGGAHGYTFGSGTRLTVV.

The V gene is TRBV30, the J gene TRBJ2-7, with 7 bases that match TRBD2. This CDR3 contains 11 residues. The germline V gene encodes CDR1 GTSNPN and CDR2 SVGIG (reference sequence). Trimming cost V 8 bases and J 1 base; bases outside gene matches: 2. CDR3 coding DNA: TGTGCCGGGGGGGTTTCCTACGAGCAGTACTTC. Its translation: CAGGVSYEQYF.

In its sample, this clone was seen a few times. V is TRBV19 and J is TRBJ2-1; a possible D gene is TRBD2 (6 bases). This CDR3 has 15 residues. Per germline, CDR1 LNHDA and CDR2 SQIVND (reference sequence). The V gene lost 8 bases and the J gene lost 4 bases, with 18 bases spanning the gap. CDR3 nucleotides: TGTGCCAGTTCGCTCGGAAGCGGGCGATACAATGAGCAGTTCTTC. Amino acid sequence: CASSLGSGRYNEQFF.

The rearrangement uses TRBV6-6 and TRBJ2-1; D is unresolved. The V gene lost 0 bases and the J gene lost 9 bases, with 3 bases spanning the gap. This CDR3 is 11 amino acids long. Germline assignment: CDR1 MNHNY and CDR2 SVGAGI (reference sequence). CDR3 in amino acids: CASSYSIEQFF. CDR3 coding DNA: TGTGCCAGCAGTTACTCGATTGAGCAGTTCTTC.